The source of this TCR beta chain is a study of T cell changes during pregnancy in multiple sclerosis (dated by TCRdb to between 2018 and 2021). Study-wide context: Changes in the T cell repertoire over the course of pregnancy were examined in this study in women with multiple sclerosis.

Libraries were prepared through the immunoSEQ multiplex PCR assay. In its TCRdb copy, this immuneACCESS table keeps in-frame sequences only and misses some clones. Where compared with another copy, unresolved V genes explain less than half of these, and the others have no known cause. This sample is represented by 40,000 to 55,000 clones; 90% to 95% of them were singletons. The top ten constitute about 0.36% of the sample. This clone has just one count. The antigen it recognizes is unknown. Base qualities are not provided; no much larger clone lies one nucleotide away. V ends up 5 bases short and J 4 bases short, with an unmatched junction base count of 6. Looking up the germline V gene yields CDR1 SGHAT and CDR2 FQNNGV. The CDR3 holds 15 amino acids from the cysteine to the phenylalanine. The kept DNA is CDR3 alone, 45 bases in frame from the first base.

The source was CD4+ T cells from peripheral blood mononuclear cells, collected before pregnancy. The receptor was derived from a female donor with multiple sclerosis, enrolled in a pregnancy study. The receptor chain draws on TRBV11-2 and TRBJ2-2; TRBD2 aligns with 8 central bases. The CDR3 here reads CASSGGLVATGELFF. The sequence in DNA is TGTGCCAGCAGCGGGGGACTAGTTGCCACCGGGGAGCTGTTTTTT.